This passage covers 7 T cell receptor beta chains from one sample sequenced in a study of blood T cell repertoires in COVID-19. Profiling relied on immunoSEQ multiplex PCR, and the TCRdb table lists in-frame clones only, not all of them. There are about 350,000 clones in the sample; around 90% occur only once, and roughly 8.9% lies in the top ten. The sample consisted of peripheral blood. All receptors derive from a man between 25 and 39 years old with COVID-19, enrolled during active disease.

The chain recombines TRBV6-2 or TRBV6-3 with TRBJ1-1; the D gene is possibly TRBD1 (6 bases). The CDR3 has 14 amino acids. V was shortened by 5 bases and J by 0 bases, with 10 bases between the two germline ends. From germline, CDR1 is MNHEY and CDR2 SVGEGT. Here the CDR3 reads CASSPDRMNTEAFF. The DNA of the CDR3 is TGTGCCAGCAGTCCCGACAGGATGAACACTGAAGCTTTCTTT.

The V and J genes are TRBV11-2 and TRBJ2-3, with 9 bases that match TRBD2. Germline CDR1 is SGHAT and CDR2 is FQNNGV. The CDR3 runs 15 residues. Trimming removed 2 bases from V and 1 base from J; junction bases left unmatched: 1. The CDR3 sequence: CASSLLAGGTDTQYF. In DNA form, the CDR3 reads TGTGCCAGCAGCTTATTAGCGGGGGGCACAGATACGCAGTATTTT.

The J gene is TRBJ2-7, the V gene TRBV5-1; 7 nucleotides agree with TRBD2. The V gene end was trimmed by 0 bases and the J gene end by 5 bases; junction bases not matched to a gene: 8. Germline V gives CDR1 SGHRS, CDR2 YFSETQ. The CDR3 covers 15 residues. CDR3 in amino acids: CASSLALAGVDEQYF. In DNA, the CDR3 is TGCGCCAGCAGCTTGGCTCTTGCGGGAGTGGACGAGCAGTACTTC.

This sequence joins TRBV27 and TRBJ1-4; the D is unclear. CDR1 is MNHEY, CDR2 SMNVEV, per germline (reference sequence). The CDR3 covers 16 residues. The V end lost 4 bases, the J end lost 0 bases, and 12 bases lay between the germline ends. Here the CDR3 reads CASSWRGYATNEKLFF. The CDR3 DNA follows: TGTGCCAGCAGTTGGCGAGGATATGCAACTAATGAAAAACTGTTTTTT.

The chain combines TRBV6-5 with TRBJ2-5; D gene unclear. The V gene's germline CDR1 is MNHEY and CDR2 SVGAGI. The CDR3 totals 14 residues. V was trimmed by 6 bases and J by 5 bases, leaving 16 bases between them. CDR3 sequence (DNA): TGTGCCAGCAGGCAAATCCTAGGTGTCGAGACCCAGTACTTC. As protein: CASRQILGVETQYF.

The chain carries TRBV19 and TRBJ1-1, with no clear D. Germline V lookup: CDR1 LNHDA, CDR2 SQIVND (reference sequence). The V gene lost 5 bases and the J gene lost 1 base, with 11 bases spanning the gap. The CDR3 is made up of 14 amino acids. In DNA, the CDR3 is TGTGCCAGTAGTCCCGGGAACTGGAACACTGAAGCTTTCTTT. This gives the protein CASSPGNWNTEAFF.

The chain couples TRBV9 to TRBJ2-7, with TRBD1 matching over 8 bases. CDR1 and CDR2 (germline): SGDLS, YYNGEE. The CDR3 is 14 residues long. The J segment lost 3 bases and the V segment lost 3 bases, leaving 5 bases of the junction unmatched. The CDR3 region has the DNA TGTGCCAGCAGCGGACGGACAGGGAGCTACGAGCAGTACTTC. It specifies CASSGRTGSYEQYF.